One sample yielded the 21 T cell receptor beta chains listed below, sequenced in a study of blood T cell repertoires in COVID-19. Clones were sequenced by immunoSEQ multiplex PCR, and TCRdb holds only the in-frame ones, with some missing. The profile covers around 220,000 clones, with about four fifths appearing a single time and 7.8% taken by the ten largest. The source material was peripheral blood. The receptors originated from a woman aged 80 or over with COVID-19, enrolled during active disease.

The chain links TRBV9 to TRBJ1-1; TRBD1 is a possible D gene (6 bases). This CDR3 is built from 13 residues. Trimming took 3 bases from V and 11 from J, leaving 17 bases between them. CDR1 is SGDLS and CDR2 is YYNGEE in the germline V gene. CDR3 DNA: TGTGCCAGCAGCGGACAGGACCTCCTAGGGGCTTTCTTT. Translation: CASSGQDLLGAFF. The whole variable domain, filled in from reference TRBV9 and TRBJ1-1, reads DSGVTQTPKHLITATGQRVTLRCSPRSGDLSVYWYQQSLDQGLQFLIQYYNGEERAKGNILERFSAQQFPDLHSELNLSSLELGDSALYFCASSGQDLLGAFFGQGTRLTVV.

The CDR3: CASSQLLAGGTLGELFF. The DNA of the CDR3 is TGCGCCAGCAGCCAACTACTAGCGGGGGGTACGTTAGGGGAGCTGTTTTTT. J is TRBJ2-2 and V is TRBV4-1; TRBD2 agrees at 12 bases. V dropped 2 bases and J dropped 8; count of bases not matched to a gene: 9. Germline V gene data show CDR1 as MGHRA and CDR2 as YSYEKL. The CDR3 sequence is 17 residues long.

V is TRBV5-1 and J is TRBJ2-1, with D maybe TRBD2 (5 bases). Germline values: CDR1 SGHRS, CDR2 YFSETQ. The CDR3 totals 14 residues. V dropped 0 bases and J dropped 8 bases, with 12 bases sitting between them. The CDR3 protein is CASSLVSAGDEQFF. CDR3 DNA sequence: TGCGCCAGCAGCTTGGTTTCCGCGGGTGATGAGCAGTTCTTC. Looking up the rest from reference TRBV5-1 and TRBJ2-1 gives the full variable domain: KAGVTQTPRYLIKTRGQQVTLSCSPISGHRSVSWYQQTPGQGLQFLFEYFSETQRNKGNFPGRFSGRQFSNSRSEMNVSTLELGDSALYLCASSLVSAGDEQFFGPGTRLTVL.

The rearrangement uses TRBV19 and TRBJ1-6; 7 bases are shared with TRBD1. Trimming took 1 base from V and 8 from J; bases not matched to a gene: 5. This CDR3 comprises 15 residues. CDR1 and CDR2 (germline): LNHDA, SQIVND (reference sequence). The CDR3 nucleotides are TGTGCCAGTAGTATAGGAACAGGGGTCGATTCACCCCTCCACTTT. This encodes CASSIGTGVDSPLHF.

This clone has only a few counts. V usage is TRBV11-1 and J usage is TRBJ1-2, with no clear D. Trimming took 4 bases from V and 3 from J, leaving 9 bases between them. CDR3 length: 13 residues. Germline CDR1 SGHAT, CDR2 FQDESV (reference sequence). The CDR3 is CASSSTSDYGYTF. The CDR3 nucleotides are TGTGCCAGCAGCTCCACCTCGGACTATGGCTACACCTTC.

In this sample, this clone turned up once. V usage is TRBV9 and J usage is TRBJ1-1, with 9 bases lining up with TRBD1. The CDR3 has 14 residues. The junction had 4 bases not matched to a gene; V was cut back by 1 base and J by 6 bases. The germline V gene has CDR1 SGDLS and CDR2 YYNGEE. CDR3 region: CASSVTGGDSEAFF. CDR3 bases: TGTGCCAGCAGCGTAACAGGGGGCGATTCTGAAGCTTTCTTT. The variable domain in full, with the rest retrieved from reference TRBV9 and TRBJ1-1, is DSGVTQTPKHLITATGQRVTLRCSPRSGDLSVYWYQQSLDQGLQFLIQYYNGEERAKGNILERFSAQQFPDLHSELNLSSLELGDSALYFCASSVTGGDSEAFFGQGTRLTVV.

The CDR3 nucleotides read TGTGCCAGCTCACCCCCACTCACCGGGACTAGCGGAAGGGCAGATACGCAGTATTTT. Its protein is CASSPPLTGTSGRADTQYF. The genes are TRBV18 and TRBJ2-3; TRBD2 agrees at 11 bases. The CDR3 extends over 19 amino acids. Trimming at V came to 3 bases and at J to 4 bases, leaving 15 bases not matched to a gene. Germline V gene sequence: CDR1 KGHSH, CDR2 LQKENI.

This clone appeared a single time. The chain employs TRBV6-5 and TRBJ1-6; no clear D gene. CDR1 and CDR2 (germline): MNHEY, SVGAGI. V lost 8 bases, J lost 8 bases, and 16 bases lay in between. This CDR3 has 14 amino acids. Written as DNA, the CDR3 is TGTGCCAGCCAACCTTCTTCCCTAGATTCACCCCTCCACTTT. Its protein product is CASQPSSLDSPLHF.

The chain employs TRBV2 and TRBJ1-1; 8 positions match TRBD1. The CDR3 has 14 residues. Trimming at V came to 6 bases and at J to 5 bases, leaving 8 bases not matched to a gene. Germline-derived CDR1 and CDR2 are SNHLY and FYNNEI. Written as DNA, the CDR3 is TGTGCCAGCAGCCTACAGGGGGGCCAGACTGAAGCTTTCTTT. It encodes CASSLQGGQTEAFF.

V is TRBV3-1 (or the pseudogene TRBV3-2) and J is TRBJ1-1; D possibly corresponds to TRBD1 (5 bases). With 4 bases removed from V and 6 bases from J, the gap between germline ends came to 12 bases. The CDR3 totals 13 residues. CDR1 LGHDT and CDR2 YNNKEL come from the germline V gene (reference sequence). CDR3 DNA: TGTGCCAGCAGCCCCCGGGGGAGGGCTGAAGCTTTCTTT. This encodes CASSPRGRAEAFF.

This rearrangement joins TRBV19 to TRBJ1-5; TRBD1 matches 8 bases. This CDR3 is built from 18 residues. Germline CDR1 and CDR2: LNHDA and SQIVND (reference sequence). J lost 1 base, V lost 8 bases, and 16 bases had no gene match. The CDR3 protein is CASGPGGQGGRSNQPQHF. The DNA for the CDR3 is TGTGCCAGTGGCCCCGGAGGACAGGGTGGTCGGAGCAATCAGCCCCAGCATTTT.

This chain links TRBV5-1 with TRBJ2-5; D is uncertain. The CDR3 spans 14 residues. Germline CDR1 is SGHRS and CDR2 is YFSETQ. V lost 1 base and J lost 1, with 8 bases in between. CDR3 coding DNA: TGCGCCAGCAGCTTGTATATAGCCCAAGAGACCCAGTACTTC. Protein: CASSLYIAQETQYF.

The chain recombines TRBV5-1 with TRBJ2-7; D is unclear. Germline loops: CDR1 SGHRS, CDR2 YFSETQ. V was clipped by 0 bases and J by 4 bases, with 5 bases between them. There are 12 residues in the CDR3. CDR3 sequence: CASSLGVYEQYF. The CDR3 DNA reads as TGCGCCAGCAGCTTGGGCGTGTACGAGCAGTACTTC.

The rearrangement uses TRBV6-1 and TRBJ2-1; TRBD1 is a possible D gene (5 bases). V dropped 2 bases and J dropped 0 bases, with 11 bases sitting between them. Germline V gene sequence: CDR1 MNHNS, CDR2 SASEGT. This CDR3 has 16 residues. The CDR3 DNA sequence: TGTGCCAGCAGTGAATACTGGGGCGGCTCCTACAATGAGCAGTTCTTC. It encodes CASSEYWGGSYNEQFF.

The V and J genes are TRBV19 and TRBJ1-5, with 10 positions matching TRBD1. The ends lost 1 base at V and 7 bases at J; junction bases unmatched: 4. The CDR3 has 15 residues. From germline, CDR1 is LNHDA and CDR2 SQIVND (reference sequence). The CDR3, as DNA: TGTGCCAGTAGTATAGGACAGGGGGCTAACCAGCCCCAGCATTTT. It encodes CASSIGQGANQPQHF.

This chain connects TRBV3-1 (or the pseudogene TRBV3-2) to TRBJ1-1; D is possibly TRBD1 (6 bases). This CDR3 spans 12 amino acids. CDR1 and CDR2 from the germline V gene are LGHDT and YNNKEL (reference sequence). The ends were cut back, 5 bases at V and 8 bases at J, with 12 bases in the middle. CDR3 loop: CASSYSTGEAFF. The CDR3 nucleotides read TGTGCCAGCAGCTATTCTACAGGGGAAGCTTTCTTT.

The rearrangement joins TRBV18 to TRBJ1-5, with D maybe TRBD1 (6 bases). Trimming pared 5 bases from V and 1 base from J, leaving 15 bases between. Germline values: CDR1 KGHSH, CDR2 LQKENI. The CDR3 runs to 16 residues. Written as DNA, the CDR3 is TGTGCCAGCTCAACCCAGGGGCTAGAAAGCAATCAGCCCCAGCATTTT. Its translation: CASSTQGLESNQPQHF.

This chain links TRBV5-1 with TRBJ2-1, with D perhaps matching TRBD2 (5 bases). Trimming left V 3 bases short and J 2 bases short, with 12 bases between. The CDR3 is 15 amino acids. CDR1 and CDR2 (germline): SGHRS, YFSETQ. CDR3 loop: CASSSAPGTYNEQFF. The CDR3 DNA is TGCGCCAGCAGCTCCGCCCCCGGGACCTACAATGAGCAGTTCTTC.

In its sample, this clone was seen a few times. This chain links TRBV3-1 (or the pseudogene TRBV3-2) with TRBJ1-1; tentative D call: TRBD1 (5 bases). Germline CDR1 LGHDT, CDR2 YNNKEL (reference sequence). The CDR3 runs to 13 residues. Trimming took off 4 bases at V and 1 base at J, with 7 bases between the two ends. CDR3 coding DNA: TGTGCCAGCAGCCGGACACAGAACACTGAAGCTTTCTTT. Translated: CASSRTQNTEAFF.

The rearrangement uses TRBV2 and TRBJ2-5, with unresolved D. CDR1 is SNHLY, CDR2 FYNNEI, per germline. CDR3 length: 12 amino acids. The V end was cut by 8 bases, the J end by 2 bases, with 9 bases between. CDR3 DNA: TGTGCCAGCGGAGTAACACAAGAGACCCAGTACTTC. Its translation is CASGVTQETQYF.

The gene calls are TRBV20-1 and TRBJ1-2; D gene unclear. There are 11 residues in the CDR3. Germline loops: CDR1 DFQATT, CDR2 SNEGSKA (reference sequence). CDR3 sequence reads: CSVQRAYGYTF. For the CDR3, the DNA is TGCAGCGTCCAGCGCGCCTATGGCTACACCTTC.